Shown below are 22 T cell receptor beta chains from a single sample sequenced in a study of blood T cell repertoires in COVID-19 (dated by TCRdb to the early 2020s). Preparation of the library involved the immunoSEQ multiplex PCR assay. What TCRdb holds here is the immuneACCESS table cut down to in-frame rearrangements. Part of the clones is not present; checked against another copy, under half of the missing clones reflect an unresolved V gene, and the others are unexplained. In this sample the table shows about 62,000 clones, approximately 80% of which occur a single time. Approximately 6.8% of the sample belongs to the ten largest clones. Source material: peripheral blood. Source of these receptors: a woman aged 50 to 60 with active or convalescent COVID-19.

This clone was counted once. The chain recombines TRBV5-6 with TRBJ1-2, with D possibly matching TRBD1 (6 bases). From germline, CDR1 is SGHDT and CDR2 YYEEEE. Trimming pared 0 bases from V and 1 base from J, leaving 7 bases between. The CDR3 sequence is 14 residues long. The chain's CDR3 is CASSLEQGNYGYTF. In DNA, the CDR3 is TGTGCCAGCAGCTTGGAACAGGGTAACTATGGCTACACCTTC.

This clone was seen more than once but under ten times. This sequence joins TRBV5-1 and TRBJ1-1; 7 bases match TRBD1. The V gene's germline CDR1 is SGHRS and CDR2 YFSETQ. This CDR3 comprises 14 residues. J gave up 1 base and V 8 bases, and 8 bases lay outside the gene matches. The DNA of the CDR3 is TGCGCCAGTCTGCCCGGGACAGCGAACACTGAAGCTTTCTTT. It is translated as CASLPGTANTEAFF. The variable domain in full, with the rest retrieved from reference TRBV5-1 and TRBJ1-1, is KAGVTQTPRYLIKTRGQQVTLSCSPISGHRSVSWYQQTPGQGLQFLFEYFSETQRNKGNFPGRFSGRQFSNSRSEMNVSTLELGDSALYLCASLPGTANTEAFFGQGTRLTVV.

This chain links TRBV6-5 with TRBJ2-1, with 7 bases lining up with TRBD2. The length of the CDR3 is 14 residues. After removal of 0 bases from V and 7 bases from J, the junction contained 3 bases not matched to a gene. Germline values: CDR1 MNHEY, CDR2 SVGAGI. CDR3 residues: CASSYSGGRNEQFF. In DNA, the CDR3 is TGTGCCAGCAGTTACTCGGGAGGGCGGAATGAGCAGTTCTTC.

This clone was picked up a small number of times. V is TRBV20-1 and J is TRBJ2-3; D gene ambiguous. This CDR3 has 11 amino acids. Germline CDR1 is DFQATT and CDR2 is SNEGSKA (reference sequence). Trimming took off 7 bases at V and 3 bases at J, with 8 bases between the two ends. This chain's CDR3 is CSVSRTDTQYF. The CDR3, as DNA: TGCAGTGTCTCGCGGACAGATACGCAGTATTTT.

This chain joins TRBV19 and TRBJ2-7; 8 bases match TRBD2. This CDR3 contains 15 residues. The V gene end was trimmed by 1 base and the J gene end by 5 bases; junction bases not matched to a gene: 7. The germline V gene has CDR1 LNHDA and CDR2 SQIVND (reference sequence). CDR3 DNA sequence: TGTGCCAGTAGTATAGCCACCAGCGGGAGCCACGAGCAGTACTTC. Translating gives CASSIATSGSHEQYF.

V is TRBV11-3 and J is TRBJ2-7; D possibly corresponds to TRBD2 (6 bases). V gave up 5 bases and J gave up 5 bases, with 19 bases separating them. Germline CDR1 is SGHNT and CDR2 is YENEEA. This CDR3 has 15 amino acids. The CDR3 sequence: CASSTGTPSVDEQYF. The CDR3 DNA reads TGTGCCAGCAGCACCGGGACTCCTAGTGTCGACGAGCAGTACTTC.

The chain's CDR3 is CASSGGQGDQPQHF. As DNA, the CDR3 is TGTGCCAGCAGTGGAGGGCAGGGGGATCAGCCCCAGCATTTT. The chain employs TRBV2 and TRBJ1-5, with TRBD1 identical over 7 bases. Germline CDR1 reads SNHLY; CDR2 reads FYNNEI. The CDR3 runs 14 residues. Trimming at V came to 4 bases and at J to 5 bases, leaving 5 bases not matched to a gene.

This clone appeared a few times. The J gene is TRBJ1-2, the V gene TRBV28; no clear D gene. V gave up 6 bases and J gave up 8 bases, with 16 bases separating them. This CDR3 has 13 residues. CDR1 MDHEN and CDR2 SYDVKM come from the germline V gene. CDR3 DNA: TGTGCCAGCAGGGGAGGACTGGTAGAGGGCTACACCTTC. Translating gives CASRGGLVEGYTF.

This chain joins TRBV6-2 or TRBV6-3 and TRBJ2-7, with D possibly being TRBD1 (6 bases). CDR1 is MNHEY, CDR2 SVGEGT, per germline. CDR3 length: 18 amino acids. Trimming took off 5 bases at V and 0 bases at J, with 23 bases between the two ends. This chain's CDR3 is CASSAEDSPWGNSYEQYF. CDR3 DNA: TGTGCCAGCAGTGCAGAGGACAGCCCCTGGGGAAACTCCTACGAGCAGTACTTC.

V usage is TRBV2 and J usage is TRBJ2-3, with 8 bases fitting TRBD2. This CDR3 is 15 amino acids long. The V segment lost 6 bases and the J segment 8 bases; nucleotides outside the gene matches: 13. The germline V gene encodes CDR1 SNHLY and CDR2 FYNNEI. This CDR3 is CASREGLGPSGTQYF. The DNA for the CDR3 is TGTGCCAGCAGGGAGGGACTAGGCCCCTCCGGTACGCAGTATTTT.

The rearrangement joins TRBV29-1 to TRBJ2-4; weak D call: TRBD2 (5 bases). Germline-derived CDR1 and CDR2 are SQVTM and ANQGSEA. Trimming stripped 6 bases from V and 4 bases from J, with 13 bases between. The CDR3 contains 13 residues. The CDR3 sequence is CSVEGPRKNIQYF. The DNA for the CDR3 is TGCAGCGTAGAGGGCCCCCGAAAAAACATTCAGTACTTC. The complete variable domain, with remaining parts taken from reference TRBV29-1 and TRBJ2-4, reads SAVISQKPSRDICQRGTSLTIQCQVDSQVTMMFWYRQQPGQSLTLIATANQGSEATYESGFVIDKFPISRPNLTFSTLTVSNMSPEDSSIYLCSVEGPRKNIQYFGAGTRLSVL.

This clone was counted between two and nine times. The chain has TRBV19 and TRBJ1-6, with D perhaps TRBD1 (6 bases). CDR1 and CDR2 (germline): LNHDA, SQIVND (reference sequence). This CDR3 is built from 17 residues. V was pared by 3 bases and J by 8 bases, with 20 bases between. CDR3: CASSIAVWGGGDSPLHF. CDR3 DNA: TGTGCCAGTAGTATTGCGGTGTGGGGAGGGGGTGATTCACCCCTCCACTTT.

The V and J genes are TRBV5-8 and TRBJ2-5; TRBD2 matches 12 bases. Germline V gives CDR1 SGHTS, CDR2 YDEGEE. There are 17 residues in the CDR3. The V gene end was trimmed by 0 bases and the J gene end by 3 bases; junction bases not matched to a gene: 6. The CDR3 sequence is CASSLGLAGVGEETQYF. The CDR3 nucleotides are TGTGCCAGCAGCTTGGGACTAGCGGGAGTAGGAGAAGAGACCCAGTACTTC.

V gene TRBV9 combines with J gene TRBJ2-5; no clear D gene. Trimming cost V 0 bases and J 5 bases, with 8 bases left between them. The V gene's germline CDR1 is SGDLS and CDR2 YYNGEE. This CDR3 region has 13 residues. This CDR3 reads CASSVGMEETQYF. CDR3 DNA sequence: TGTGCCAGCAGCGTAGGAATGGAGGAGACCCAGTACTTC.

The chain carries TRBV12-3 or TRBV12-4 and TRBJ2-1; D remains ambiguous. V shed 0 bases and J shed 10 bases, with 10 bases lying between them. This CDR3 spans 13 amino acids. This CDR3 reads CASSLASPPEQFF. The CDR3 DNA reads as TGTGCCAGCAGTTTAGCGAGCCCACCGGAGCAGTTCTTC.

The V call is TRBV5-6, the J call TRBJ2-6, with D tentatively TRBD1 (6 bases). The CDR3 is made up of 18 amino acids. The V and J ends lost 0 bases and 0 bases respectively, with 13 bases between them. Germline assignment: CDR1 SGHDT and CDR2 YYEEEE. In DNA, the CDR3 is TGTGCCAGCAGCTTGGTAGAACAGGGTACCTCTGGGGCCAACGTCCTGACTTTC. Amino acid sequence: CASSLVEQGTSGANVLTF.

This chain links TRBV7-2 with TRBJ1-2; 9 nucleotides align to TRBD1. The germline CDR1 and CDR2 sequences are SGHTA and FQGNSA. The CDR3 consists of 15 residues. V dropped 7 bases and J dropped 6; count of bases not matched to a gene: 12. The CDR3 region is CASTPSGQGRNGYTF. In DNA form, the CDR3 reads TGTGCCAGCACGCCTTCCGGACAGGGGAGAAATGGCTACACCTTC.

The CDR3 DNA is TGTGCCAGCTCGCGGGGGAATCAAGAGACCCAGTACTTC. It yields the protein CASSRGNQETQYF. The gene calls are TRBV18 and TRBJ2-5; 7 bases are shared with TRBD2. The CDR3 covers 13 residues. V shed 6 bases, J shed 2 bases, and the junction held 3 bases outside the gene matches. The germline V gene has CDR1 KGHSH and CDR2 LQKENI.

This clone is medium-sized by share. V gene TRBV14 combines with J gene TRBJ2-2; TRBD1 agrees at 8 bases. Trimming cost V 5 bases and J 7 bases; bases outside gene matches: 12. Germline V gene sequence: CDR1 SGHDN, CDR2 FVKESK. This CDR3 has 16 residues. CDR3 protein: CASSGAGTGLIGELFF. As DNA, the CDR3 is TGTGCCAGCAGCGGAGCCGGGACAGGTTTGATCGGGGAGCTGTTTTTT.

The chain uses TRBV7-2 and TRBJ1-1, with D possibly being TRBD1 (5 bases). V lost 5 bases, J lost 6 bases, and 13 bases lay in between. CDR1 and CDR2 (germline): SGHTA, FQGNSA. The CDR3 consists of 13 residues. The CDR3 loop reads CASSPDRGSEAFF. CDR3 DNA: TGTGCCAGCAGCCCCGATCGGGGGTCTGAAGCTTTCTTT.

The chain recombines TRBV5-4 with TRBJ1-1; TRBD1 is a possible D gene (6 bases). The CDR3 has 15 amino acids. CDR1 is SGHNT, CDR2 YYREEE, per germline (reference sequence). V was trimmed by 1 base and J by 2 bases, leaving 12 bases between them. CDR3 nucleotides: TGTGCCAGCAGCTTGAGGGGGACGGGAAACACTGAAGCTTTCTTT. Translation gives CASSLRGTGNTEAFF.

This clone was counted only a few times. V usage is TRBV7-3 and J usage is TRBJ2-1, with TRBD2 matching 11 bases. In germline, CDR1 is SGHTA, CDR2 FQGTGA. This CDR3 is 16 amino acids long. Losses at the gene ends were 5 bases for V and 4 bases for J; bases not matched to a gene: 7. As DNA, the CDR3 is TGTGCCAGCAGCCCGTTTGCTAGCGGGAGGTACAATGAGCAGTTCTTC. It is translated as CASSPFASGRYNEQFF.